This TCR beta chain was sequenced during a study of CD8 T cells in Susac syndrome. As for the study in general: Among the Susac syndrome patients sequenced, over five had active disease and roughly 8 were in remission.

Only one count was recorded for this clonotype. Antigen unknown. Study-wide results and caveats: As the study acknowledged, the number of individuals who were part of its TCR sequencing and HLA analysis was relatively small. In total CD8+ repertoires, under 20 Susac-specific public clones were detected, and CD8+ TEMRA repertoires contained 5 or 6.

Roughly 0.45 to 1 ug RNA was reverse transcribed with random hexamers. A single record per CDR3 protein comes from TCRdb applying MiXCR to the immunoSEQ multiplex PCR reads. The repertoire has 95,000 to 150,000 distinct CDR3 sequences, 90% to 95% of them found once; the top ten carry 0.28%. V lost 4 bases and J lost 6, with 9 bases in between. Germline V lookup: CDR1 SQVTM, CDR2 ANQGSEA. The CDR3 extends over 11 amino acids. The V and J genes are TRBV29-1 and TRBJ1-2; a weak D match, TRBD1 (5 bases). Material: CD8+ T cells from PBMCs. The TCR was taken from a human donor with Susac syndrome. In nucleotides, the CDR3 is TGCAGCGTTGTAGGGGTTCATGGCTACACCTTC. Amino acid sequence: CSVVGVHGYTF.